Shown below are 30 T cell receptor beta chains from a single sample sequenced in a study of neurological immune-mediated disorders. TCRdb re-called the 5' RACE reads through MiXCR, storing one row per CDR3 protein. The repertoire includes 20,000 or so distinct CDR3 sequences, about an eighth of them detected once, and 15% to 20% sits in the top ten. Sequenced: PBMCs. Receptors were obtained from a woman in her forties with HTLV-1-associated myelopathy (HAM/TSP).

In its sample, this clonotype was seen once. The chain carries TRBV5-1 and TRBJ1-1; a weak D match, TRBD1 (6 bases). V gave up 0 bases and J gave up 4 bases, with 10 bases separating them. The CDR3 contains 14 residues. CDR1 SGHRS and CDR2 YFSETQ come from the germline V gene. CDR3 sequence: CASSLDRAPTEAFF. CDR3 bases: TGCGCCAGCAGCTTGGACAGGGCCCCCACTGAAGCTTTCTTT.

This clonotype was recorded at least ten times. The CDR3 nucleotides read TGTGCCAGCAGCTTAGGTCCAGGCTATGGCTACACCTTC. Translated, it gives CASSLGPGYGYTF. The J gene is TRBJ1-2, the V gene TRBV7-8; no clear D. Germline CDR1 SGHVS, CDR2 FQNEAQ. CDR3 length equals 13 residues. V lost 1 base to trimming and J lost 4 bases, with 7 bases between them.

This clonotype has a count of ten or more. The gene calls are TRBV2 and TRBJ2-7; TRBD2 aligns across 7 bases. This CDR3 has 13 residues. Germline CDR1 and CDR2: SNHLY and FYNNEI. J was trimmed by 0 bases and V by 6 bases; bases with no gene match: 2. DNA of the CDR3: TGTGCCAGCAGCGCTAGCGGCTCCTACGAGCAGTACTTC. It codes for CASSASGSYEQYF.

There are many counts of this clonotype. The CDR3 region is CASSQVRTGISPLHF. For the CDR3, the DNA is TGTGCCAGCAGCCAAGTCAGGACAGGGATTTCACCCCTCCACTTT. The gene calls are TRBV14 and TRBJ1-6, with 8 bases aligning to TRBD1. The V gene end was trimmed by 1 base and the J gene end by 9 bases; junction bases not matched to a gene: 5. The CDR3 is made up of 15 amino acids. Germline V CDR1 and CDR2: SGHDN, FVKESK.

This clonotype was seen ten or more times. The CDR3 region has the DNA TGCAGTGCTAGGTCGGGGGGGGGAACAGATACGCAGTATTTT. This codes for CSARSGGGTDTQYF. The chain is built from TRBV20-1 and TRBJ2-3; 8 bases align to TRBD2. CDR1 is DFQATT and CDR2 is SNEGSKA in the germline V gene (reference sequence). CDR3 length: 14 residues. V trimming: 3 bases; J trimming: 3 bases; junction bases outside the gene matches: 5.

This clonotype was seen many times. V usage is TRBV6-5 and J usage is TRBJ2-2, with D unresolved. The V end was cut by 8 bases, the J end by 6 bases, with 19 bases between. CDR3 size: 15 residues. CDR1 is MNHEY and CDR2 is SVGAGI in the germline V gene. This CDR3 is CASRLTGSVPGELFF. The CDR3 region has the DNA TGTGCCAGCCGGCTTACTGGCAGCGTCCCCGGGGAGCTGTTTTTT.

This clonotype has ten or more counts. This sequence joins TRBV20-1 and TRBJ1-5; no firm D call. CDR3 size: 14 residues. The V and J ends lost 3 bases and 0 bases respectively, with 9 bases between them. The germline CDR1 and CDR2 sequences are DFQATT and SNEGSKA (reference sequence). The CDR3 reads CSARGITSNQPQHF. In DNA form, the CDR3 reads TGCAGTGCTAGGGGGATAACTAGCAATCAGCCCCAGCATTTT.

A note on this clonotype: A much larger clone sits a single nucleotide away, making a read error possible. This chain uses TRBV4-1 with TRBJ2-1; a weak D match, TRBD1 (5 bases). This CDR3 comprises 15 residues. In germline, CDR1 is MGHRA, CDR2 YSYEKL. The CDR3 nucleotides read TGCGCCAGCACCCAAGAACAGGTGGAGTACAATGAGCAGTTCTTC. As protein: CASTQEQVEYNEQFF.

Many counts were recorded for this clonotype. The CDR3: CASSLGPERNQPQHF. CDR3 DNA sequence: TGTGCCAGCAGTTTAGGGCCTGAGAGAAATCAGCCCCAGCATTTT. The rearrangement joins TRBV12-3 or TRBV12-4 to TRBJ1-5; D remains unclear. Deletions cut 1 base from V and 4 bases from J, with 11 bases between. The CDR3 is 15 amino acids.

This clonotype rates as medium-sized. The rearrangement links TRBV7-8 to TRBJ2-1; D gene unclear. The CDR3 runs to 12 residues. V was trimmed by 8 bases and J by 5 bases, leaving 10 bases between them. Germline V gene data show CDR1 as SGHVS and CDR2 as FQNEAQ. CDR3 DNA sequence: TGTGCCAGCGAAAGTACCGACAATGAGCAGTTCTTC. Encoded protein: CASESTDNEQFF.

This clonotype occurred many times. This sequence joins TRBV29-1 and TRBJ2-5, with 10 positions matching TRBD2. The CDR3 spans 15 residues. Germline V lookup: CDR1 SQVTM, CDR2 ANQGSEA. Unmatched junction bases numbered 11, after V lost 6 bases and J lost 4 bases. The CDR3 loop is CSVGPPSGSAETQYF. The DNA of the CDR3 is TGCAGCGTCGGGCCACCTAGCGGGAGTGCAGAGACCCAGTACTTC.

This clonotype was counted ten times or more. This sequence joins TRBV20-1 and TRBJ1-6, with TRBD1 matching 10 bases. The V segment lost 0 bases and the J segment 5 bases; nucleotides outside the gene matches: 4. From germline, CDR1 is DFQATT and CDR2 SNEGSKA (reference sequence). The CDR3 length is 16 residues. The CDR3 bases are TGCAGTGCTAGAGATCTTGGACAGGGGGATAATTCACCCCTCCACTTT. Residues: CSARDLGQGDNSPLHF.

This clonotype was picked up many times. V is TRBV5-1 and J is TRBJ2-1; the match to TRBD1 covers 9 bases. CDR1 and CDR2 from the germline V gene are SGHRS and YFSETQ. The CDR3 contains 16 residues. Trimming took 4 bases from V and 4 from J; bases not matched to a gene: 9. In nucleotides, the CDR3 is TGCGCCAGCAGCATAATTACAGGGGGCGCTTACAATGAGCAGTTCTTC. It specifies CASSIITGGAYNEQFF.

This clonotype was seen a few times. V usage is TRBV7-8 and J usage is TRBJ1-1; D is ambiguous. CDR1 SGHVS and CDR2 FQNEAQ come from the germline V gene. With 1 base removed from V and 2 bases from J, the gap between germline ends came to 11 bases. This CDR3 contains 15 residues. This chain's CDR3 is CASSLGRQLNTEAFF. CDR3 in DNA: TGTGCCAGCAGCTTAGGCCGCCAGTTAAACACTGAAGCTTTCTTT.

This clonotype was detected many times. V usage is TRBV6-6 and J usage is TRBJ2-7; D unresolved. Germline V lookup: CDR1 MNHNY, CDR2 SVGAGI (reference sequence). The CDR3 contains 14 residues. Trimming took off 6 bases at V and 2 bases at J, with 14 bases between the two ends. The CDR3 DNA reads TGTGCCAGCAGGCCTCAGGAAGCCCCCTACGAGCAGTACTTC. As protein: CASRPQEAPYEQYF.

CDR3 region: CARIPGQVWSNTQYF. CDR3 in DNA: TGTGCCAGAATCCCCGGACAGGTTTGGTCAAATACGCAGTATTTT. This chain joins TRBV5-5 and TRBJ2-3, with TRBD1 matching over 7 bases. Trimming removed 8 bases from V and 7 bases from J; junction bases left unmatched: 16. The CDR3 has 15 amino acids. Germline V gene sequence: CDR1 SGHKS, CDR2 YYEKEE (reference sequence).

This clonotype was picked up many times. The genes are TRBV29-1 and TRBJ2-5; TRBD2 matches at 10 bases. The junction had 18 bases not matched to a gene; V was cut back by 7 bases and J by 4 bases. Germline-derived CDR1 and CDR2 are SQVTM and ANQGSEA. CDR3 length: 17 amino acids. CDR3 sequence reads: CSAGHLAGDPRGETQYF. CDR3 nucleotide sequence: TGCAGCGCAGGCCATCTAGCGGGGGACCCGAGGGGAGAGACCCAGTACTTC. The whole variable domain, filled in from reference TRBV29-1 and TRBJ2-5, reads SAVISQKPSRDICQRGTSLTIQCQVDSQVTMMFWYRQQPGQSLTLIATANQGSEATYESGFVIDKFPISRPNLTFSTLTVSNMSPEDSSIYLCSAGHLAGDPRGETQYFGPGTRLLVL.

Many counts were recorded for this clonotype. The CDR3 DNA is TGCGCCAGCAGCCGTGCCTTCGGGGGGTCCCCTGGCTACACCTTC. Its translation: CASSRAFGGSPGYTF. The chain employs TRBV5-1 and TRBJ1-2, with D tentatively TRBD1 (5 bases). Trimming took off 4 bases at V and 7 bases at J, with 20 bases between the two ends. The germline CDR1 and CDR2 sequences are SGHRS and YFSETQ. CDR3 size: 15 residues.

This clonotype was detected many times. The chain employs TRBV6-5 and TRBJ1-6; TRBD1 agrees at 9 bases. V trimming: 7 bases; J trimming: 16 bases; junction bases outside the gene matches: 8. CDR1 is MNHEY and CDR2 is SVGAGI in the germline V gene. CDR3 length: 12 amino acids. The CDR3 region is CASTPGQGILHF. The DNA for the CDR3 is TGTGCCAGCACCCCCGGACAGGGGATTCTCCACTTT.

This clonotype was seen repeatedly, ten times or more. The gene calls are TRBV7-8 and TRBJ1-1, with D tentatively TRBD1 (5 bases). The germline gives CDR1 SGHVS, CDR2 FQNEAQ. Trimming took 5 bases from V and 3 from J, leaving 16 bases between them. The CDR3 runs to 15 residues. CDR3 residues: CASSRWDLGDTEAFF. CDR3 bases: TGTGCCAGCAGCAGATGGGACTTGGGGGACACTGAAGCTTTCTTT.

The sample holds many counts of this clonotype. The chain combines TRBV9 with TRBJ2-3; D call uncertain. V lost 0 bases and J 2 bases, leaving 16 bases between the germline ends. The CDR3 sequence is 17 residues long. Germline V gene lookup returns CDR1 SGDLS and CDR2 YYNGEE. The CDR3 coding sequence is TGTGCCAGCAGCGTAGGGATTGGCGGCGGACCCACAGATACGCAGTATTTT. Its translation is CASSVGIGGGPTDTQYF. The whole variable domain, filled in from reference TRBV9 and TRBJ2-3, reads DSGVTQTPKHLITATGQRVTLRCSPRSGDLSVYWYQQSLDQGLQFLIQYYNGEERAKGNILERFSAQQFPDLHSELNLSSLELGDSALYFCASSVGIGGGPTDTQYFGPGTRLTVL.

As for this clonotype: Its ends do not fully match the called genes, so a read error is possible. V gene TRBV7-8 combines with J gene TRBJ2-2, with D possibly being TRBD2 (6 bases). Per the germline V gene, CDR1 is SGHVS and CDR2 is FQNEAQ. This CDR3 contains 16 residues. In DNA form, the CDR3 reads TGTGCCAGCAGCTATCAAGCGGTATCGTACACCCGGGAGCTGTATTTT. It encodes CASSYQAVSYTRELYF.

This clonotype was observed at least ten times. The V gene is TRBV5-1, the J gene TRBJ1-4; TRBD1 agrees at 7 bases. CDR3 length: 15 residues. CDR1 and CDR2 from the germline V gene are SGHRS and YFSETQ. V shed 4 bases, J shed 0 bases, and the junction held 3 bases outside the gene matches. The CDR3 DNA is TGCGCCAGCAGCCTGACAGGGACAACTAATGAAAAACTGTTTTTT. Encoded protein: CASSLTGTTNEKLFF.

By sample fraction, this clonotype is medium-sized. The chain links TRBV7-9 to TRBJ2-3; D possibly corresponds to TRBD2 (7 bases). Germline CDR1 is SEHNR and CDR2 is FQNEAQ (reference sequence). With 3 bases removed from V and 4 bases from J, the gap between germline ends came to 11 bases. This CDR3 region has 14 residues. The CDR3 sequence: CASSFGGAADTQYF. In DNA, the CDR3 is TGTGCCAGCAGCTTTGGGGGGGCCGCAGATACGCAGTATTTT.

This clonotype was found many times. The gene calls are TRBV20-1 and TRBJ2-5; D is uncertain. The ends were cut back, 5 bases at V and 2 bases at J, with 18 bases in the middle. CDR1 is DFQATT and CDR2 is SNEGSKA in the germline V gene (reference sequence). CDR3 length equals 15 residues. In DNA form, the CDR3 reads TGCAGTGCTTCCGATGACAAGCTCATTCAAGAGACCCAGTACTTC. Amino acids: CSASDDKLIQETQYF.

This clonotype was observed once. The chain recombines TRBV5-5 with TRBJ1-5; 9 positions match TRBD1. Losses at the gene ends were 4 bases for V and 7 bases for J; bases not matched to a gene: 12. The CDR3 is 16 residues long. Germline V gene data show CDR1 as SGHKS and CDR2 as YYEKEE (reference sequence). The chain's CDR3 is CASSLGGGQGGQPQHF. CDR3 DNA: TGTGCCAGCAGCCTGGGGGGGGGACAGGGCGGACAGCCCCAGCATTTT.

This clonotype occurred many times. J is TRBJ1-1 and V is TRBV5-1; a possible D gene is TRBD1 (5 bases). Trimming stripped 0 bases from V and 1 base from J, with 7 bases between. Looked up from germline, CDR1 is SGHRS and CDR2 is YFSETQ. The CDR3 has 14 residues. CDR3 sequence (DNA): TGCGCCAGCAGCTTGGAAGGGGCGAACACTGAAGCTTTCTTT. This codes for CASSLEGANTEAFF.

This clonotype was counted many times. This chain connects TRBV3-1 to TRBJ2-5; D is unclear. The V end lost 2 bases, the J end lost 5 bases, and 15 bases lay between the germline ends. Germline loops: CDR1 LGHDT, CDR2 YNNKEL (reference sequence). The CDR3 contains 15 residues. This CDR3 is CASSQLKRAYETQYF. CDR3 DNA: TGTGCCAGCAGCCAACTTAAACGGGCCTACGAGACCCAGTACTTC.

This clonotype was picked up many times. This chain links TRBV5-1 with TRBJ1-1; TRBD1 matches at 11 bases. The CDR3 contains 17 residues. The ends lost 5 bases at V and 0 bases at J; junction bases unmatched: 9. The germline gives CDR1 SGHRS, CDR2 YFSETQ. CDR3 sequence reads: CASSPGQGAFLNTEAFF. The CDR3 bases are TGCGCCAGCAGTCCAGGACAGGGGGCTTTTCTGAACACTGAAGCTTTCTTT.

This clonotype was recorded many times. The chain links TRBV6-2 or TRBV6-3 to TRBJ1-1; the D is unclear. This CDR3 has 13 residues. V lost 7 bases and J 0 bases, leaving 9 bases between the germline ends. Germline lookup yields CDR1 MNHEY and CDR2 SVGEGT. The CDR3 spells CASTREMNTEAFF. CDR3 bases: TGTGCCAGCACGAGGGAAATGAACACTGAAGCTTTCTTT.